The present entry profiles one TCR beta chain with its context. What it recognizes is unknown. The entry originates in a study of radiotherapy plus CTLA-4 blockade in lung cancer. The CDR3 is 14 residues long. The V gene's germline CDR1 is SGHRS and CDR2 YFSETQ. V shed 3 bases and J shed 3 bases, with 12 bases lying between them. Sequencing was performed with immunoSEQ multiplex PCR; in TCRdb, only in-frame clones are kept and a portion is missing. The sample carries over 85,000 clones, roughly 79% recorded once. General study findings and limits: Alongside interferon-beta, early blood T cell clone dynamics were reportedly the best predictor of response. Tumor-origin TCR clones grew in blood after radiotherapy plus ipilimumab.

The study gave focal radiation plus ipilimumab CTLA-4 blockade to patients with chemo-refractory metastatic non-small-cell lung cancer. This sequence joins TRBV5-1 and TRBJ1-1; D is uncertain. The starting material was peripheral blood, obtained from a patient treated with radiotherapy plus ipilimumab. The source of this sequence is a human donor with non-small cell lung cancer who had a partial response to radiotherapy plus ipilimumab. Some clones in this sample may be carry-over from other donors' samples. The CDR3 region is CASSYKSGDTEAFF. The CDR3 DNA is TGCGCCAGCAGCTATAAATCCGGAGACACTGAAGCTTTCTTT.